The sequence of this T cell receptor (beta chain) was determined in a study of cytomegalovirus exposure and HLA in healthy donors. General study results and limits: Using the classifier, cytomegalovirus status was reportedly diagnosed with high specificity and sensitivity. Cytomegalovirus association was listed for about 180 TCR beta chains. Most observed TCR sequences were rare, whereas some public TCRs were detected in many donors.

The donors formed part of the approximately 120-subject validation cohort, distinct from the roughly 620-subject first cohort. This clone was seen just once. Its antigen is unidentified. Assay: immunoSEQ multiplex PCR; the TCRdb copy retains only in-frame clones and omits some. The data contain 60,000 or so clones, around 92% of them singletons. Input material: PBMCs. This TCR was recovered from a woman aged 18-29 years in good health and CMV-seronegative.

DNA of the CDR3: TGTGCCAGCAGTTTGTTGGGGGGGGCCAGCCAAGAGACCCAGTACTTC. Protein: CASSLLGGASQETQYF. The V and J genes are TRBV28 and TRBJ2-5; D possibly corresponds to TRBD2 (7 bases). With 3 bases removed from V and 1 base from J, the gap between germline ends came to 15 bases. Germline V gives CDR1 MDHEN, CDR2 SYDVKM. CDR3 length: 16 amino acids.